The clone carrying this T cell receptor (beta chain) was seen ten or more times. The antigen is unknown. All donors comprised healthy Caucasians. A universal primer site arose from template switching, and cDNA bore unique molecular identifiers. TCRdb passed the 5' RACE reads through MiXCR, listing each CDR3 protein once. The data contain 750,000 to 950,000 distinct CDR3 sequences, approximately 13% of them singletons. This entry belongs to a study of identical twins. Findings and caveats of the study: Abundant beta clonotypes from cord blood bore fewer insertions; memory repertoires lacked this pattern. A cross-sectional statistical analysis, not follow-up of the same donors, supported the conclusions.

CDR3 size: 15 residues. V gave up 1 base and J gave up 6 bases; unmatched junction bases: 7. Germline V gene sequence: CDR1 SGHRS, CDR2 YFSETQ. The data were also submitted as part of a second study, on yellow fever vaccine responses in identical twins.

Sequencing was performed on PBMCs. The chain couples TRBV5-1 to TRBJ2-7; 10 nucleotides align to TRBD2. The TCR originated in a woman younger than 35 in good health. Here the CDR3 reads CASSLTSGISREQYF. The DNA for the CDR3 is TGCGCCAGCAGCTTGACTAGCGGGATTTCACGCGAGCAGTACTTC. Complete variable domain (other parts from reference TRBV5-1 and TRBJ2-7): KAGVTQTPRYLIKTRGQQVTLSCSPISGHRSVSWYQQTPGQGLQFLFEYFSETQRNKGNFPGRFSGRQFSNSRSEMNVSTLELGDSALYLCASSLTSGISREQYFGPGTRLTVT.